These 19 T cell receptor beta chains were sequenced from one sample in a study of T cell responses to AZD1222 COVID-19 vaccine. This table comes from immunoSEQ multiplex PCR, and its TCRdb copy is limited to in-frame clones, with some not included. The table shows roughly 120,000 clones, with 85% to 95% occurring only once. The material was peripheral blood, obtained 28 days after the second AZD1222 dose. The receptors here all came from an adult who received the AZD1222 COVID-19 vaccine.

The rearrangement joins TRBV5-1 to TRBJ1-3, with D possibly matching TRBD1 (5 bases). Germline V gene data show CDR1 as SGHRS and CDR2 as YFSETQ. This CDR3 comprises 16 residues. Trimming removed 4 bases from V and 0 bases from J, with 14 bases in between. CDR3 amino acids: CASSVDSPTSGNTIYF. In nucleotides, the CDR3 is TGCGCCAGCAGCGTCGACAGCCCGACCTCTGGAAACACCATATATTTT.

The chain couples TRBV20-1 to TRBJ1-5; 11 bases map to TRBD1. Germline trimming cut 5 bases from V and 6 bases from J; bases unmatched to any gene: 9. CDR1 is DFQATT and CDR2 is SNEGSKA in the germline V gene (reference sequence). This CDR3 is built from 15 residues. As DNA, the CDR3 is TGCAGTGCTGGTGGGACAGGGGGTGGTAGTCAGCCCCAGCATTTT. Encoded protein: CSAGGTGGGSQPQHF.

V gene TRBV5-1 combines with J gene TRBJ1-3; the D gene is possibly TRBD1 (6 bases). Trimming removed 0 bases at V and 4 bases at J, with 8 bases between. Per germline, CDR1 SGHRS and CDR2 YFSETQ. The CDR3 runs 14 residues. CDR3 bases: TGCGCCAGCAGCTTGGGGGACACAGGAAACACCATATATTTT. The encoded protein is CASSLGDTGNTIYF. Based on the CDR3 plus reference TRBV5-1 and TRBJ1-3, the full variable domain is KAGVTQTPRYLIKTRGQQVTLSCSPISGHRSVSWYQQTPGQGLQFLFEYFSETQRNKGNFPGRFSGRQFSNSRSEMNVSTLELGDSALYLCASSLGDTGNTIYFGEGSWLTVV.

The chain combines TRBV4-1 with TRBJ2-1; D not certain. Per germline, CDR1 MGHRA and CDR2 YSYEKL. This CDR3 contains 12 residues. Trimming cost V 1 base and J 7 bases, with 5 bases left between them. Here the CDR3 reads CASSQVGNEQFF. As DNA, the CDR3 is TGCGCCAGCAGCCAAGTGGGGAATGAGCAGTTCTTC.

The rearrangement joins TRBV5-1 to TRBJ2-3; D might be TRBD2 (5 bases). Germline-derived CDR1 and CDR2 are SGHRS and YFSETQ. The CDR3 is 16 amino acids. The ends were cut back, 2 bases at V and 4 bases at J, with 17 bases in the middle. CDR3 sequence: CASSFFLAEGPDTQYF. For the CDR3, the DNA is TGCGCCAGCAGCTTTTTCCTGGCCGAGGGTCCAGATACGCAGTATTTT.

The chain employs TRBV3-1 (or the pseudogene TRBV3-2) and TRBJ2-2; D is perhaps TRBD1 (6 bases). The V end lost 4 bases, the J end lost 4 bases, and 16 bases lay between the germline ends. Germline loops: CDR1 LGHDT, CDR2 YNNKEL (reference sequence). CDR3 size: 16 residues. The CDR3 coding sequence is TGTGCCAGCAGCCCGAACAGGGTGGTAGGCACCGGGGAGCTGTTTTTT. This translates into CASSPNRVVGTGELFF.

By sample share, this clone is large (0.1 to 1%). V is TRBV4-1 and J is TRBJ2-1; D is perhaps TRBD1 (5 bases). The ends were cut back, 3 bases at V and 9 bases at J, with 12 bases in the middle. The CDR3 is 13 amino acids. CDR1 is MGHRA and CDR2 is YSYEKL in the germline V gene. For the CDR3, the DNA is TGCGCCAGCAGCCACTTGCCTAGGGGTGAGCAGTTCTTC. Residues: CASSHLPRGEQFF.

The chain employs TRBV30 and TRBJ2-3; tentatively, D is TRBD1 or TRBD2 (6 bases each). V shed 5 bases and J shed 2 bases, with 23 bases lying between them. Germline CDR1 reads GTSNPN; CDR2 reads SVGIG (reference sequence). CDR3 length: 17 amino acids. The chain's CDR3 is CAWYTGIGRGYTDTQYF. The CDR3 bases are TGTGCCTGGTACACAGGGATTGGGCGGGGATACACAGATACGCAGTATTTT.

V gene TRBV2 combines with J gene TRBJ1-5; D might be TRBD1 (5 bases). The CDR3 contains 14 residues. V lost 6 bases and J 0 bases, leaving 9 bases between the germline ends. The germline CDR1 and CDR2 sequences are SNHLY and FYNNEI. CDR3 DNA: TGTGCCAGCAGCGGGACGGTTAGCAATCAGCCCCAGCATTTT. Encoded protein: CASSGTVSNQPQHF.

In regard to this clone: The junction and the germline gene differ at one end; a read error may be behind it. The V and J genes are TRBV7-7 and TRBJ2-5, with D perhaps matching TRBD2 (6 bases). This CDR3 spans 16 amino acids. Germline CDR1 reads SSHAT; CDR2 reads FNYEAQ (reference sequence). In DNA, the CDR3 is TGTGCTAGCAGCTTGGGGACTCGGCTCGGTGGAGAGACCCAGTACTTC. Its translation is CASSLGTRLGGETQYF. Full variable domain (remainder filled in from reference TRBV7-7 and TRBJ2-5): GAGVSQSPRYKVTKRGQDVTLRCDPISSHATLYWYQQALGQGPEFLTYFNYEAQPDKSGLPSDRFSAERPEGSISTLTIQRTEQRDSAMYRCASSLGTRLGGETQYFGPGTRLLVL.

The chain links TRBV2 to TRBJ2-3; no reliable D call. CDR1 SNHLY and CDR2 FYNNEI come from the germline V gene. This CDR3 comprises 12 residues. The ends were cut back, 3 bases at V and 8 bases at J, with 9 bases in the middle. The CDR3 sequence is CASSESRPTQYF. The CDR3 bases are TGTGCCAGCAGTGAGTCCAGGCCTACGCAGTATTTT.

The chain joins TRBV19 to TRBJ1-1; 8 bases align to TRBD1. V trimming: 4 bases; J trimming: 5 bases; junction bases outside the gene matches: 9. Germline V CDR1 and CDR2: LNHDA, SQIVND (reference sequence). This CDR3 has 15 amino acids. The CDR3 sequence is CASSTYRGSGTEAFF. The CDR3 DNA reads as TGTGCCAGTAGTACCTACAGGGGGTCGGGGACTGAAGCTTTCTTT.

CDR3 in amino acids: CASSLSQGEGRAQYF. The DNA for the CDR3 is TGTGCCAGCAGCTTGAGTCAGGGAGAGGGCAGGGCCCAGTACTTC. This chain links TRBV5-4 with TRBJ2-5; D possibly matches TRBD1 or TRBD2 (5 bases each). The germline V and J ends were trimmed by 1 base and 9 bases, with 19 bases remaining between them. Per germline, CDR1 SGHNT and CDR2 YYREEE (reference sequence). The CDR3 contains 15 residues. The whole variable domain, filled in from reference TRBV5-4 and TRBJ2-5, reads ETGVTQSPTHLIKTRGQQVTLRCSSQSGHNTVSWYQQALGQGPQFIFQYYREEENGRGNFPPRFSGLQFPNYSSELNVNALELDDSALYLCASSLSQGEGRAQYFGPGTRLLVL.

V and J are TRBV2 and TRBJ2-4; no clear D gene. Germline V gives CDR1 SNHLY, CDR2 FYNNEI. V lost 8 bases to trimming and J lost 2 bases, with 10 bases between them. CDR3 size: 13 residues. CDR3 region: CASLGLTKNIQYF. DNA of the CDR3: TGTGCCAGCCTAGGCCTAACCAAAAACATTCAGTACTTC.

This rearrangement joins TRBV9 to TRBJ2-1; weak D call: TRBD1 (5 bases). Between the trimmed V and J ends, which lost 4 bases and 5 bases, there was a span of 16 bases. Germline V gene sequence: CDR1 SGDLS, CDR2 YYNGEE. This CDR3 region has 15 residues. For the CDR3, the DNA is TGTGCCAGCAGCTCCAAGGGGCACATTAACAATGAGCAGTTCTTC. Amino acid sequence: CASSSKGHINNEQFF.

The chain is built from TRBV5-1 and TRBJ1-1; no reliable D call. Per the germline V gene, CDR1 is SGHRS and CDR2 is YFSETQ. V was pared by 0 bases and J by 0 bases, with 6 bases between. The CDR3 spans 14 residues. CDR3 in amino acids: CASSLVEMNTEAFF. The CDR3 DNA reads as TGCGCCAGCAGCTTGGTCGAGATGAACACTGAAGCTTTCTTT.

This rearrangement joins TRBV15 to TRBJ1-4; 7 nucleotides match TRBD1. This CDR3 spans 16 amino acids. Germline assignment: CDR1 LNHNV and CDR2 YYDKDF (reference sequence). The V segment lost 4 bases and the J segment 0 bases; nucleotides outside the gene matches: 5. CDR3 loop: CATSIRDSATNEKLFF. For the CDR3, the DNA is TGTGCCACCAGCATCCGGGACAGTGCAACTAATGAAAAACTGTTTTTT.

V usage is TRBV25-1 and J usage is TRBJ2-1; 12 nucleotides match TRBD2. After removal of 2 bases from V and 5 bases from J, the junction contained 10 bases not matched to a gene. The CDR3 has 18 residues. Germline V CDR1 and CDR2: MGHDK, SYGVNS. The CDR3, as DNA: TGTGCCAGCAGTGAACTCGGCTCTAGCGGGAGGGGGAACAATGAGCAGTTCTTC. Translated, it gives CASSELGSSGRGNNEQFF. Full variable domain (missing parts from reference TRBV25-1 and TRBJ2-1): EADIYQTPRYLVIGTGKKITLECSQTMGHDKMYWYQQDPGMELHLIHYSYGVNSTEKGDLSSESTVSRIRTEHFPLTLESARPSHTSQYLCASSELGSSGRGNNEQFFGPGTRLTVL.

The gene calls are TRBV18 and TRBJ2-7; 10 nucleotides line up with TRBD1. Germline assignment: CDR1 KGHSH and CDR2 LQKENI. Losses at the gene ends were 3 bases for V and 2 bases for J; bases not matched to a gene: 4. This CDR3 contains 15 residues. In DNA, the CDR3 is TGTGCCAGCTCACCGGGGACAGGGGAGCCCTACGAGCAGTACTTC. Amino acids: CASSPGTGEPYEQYF.